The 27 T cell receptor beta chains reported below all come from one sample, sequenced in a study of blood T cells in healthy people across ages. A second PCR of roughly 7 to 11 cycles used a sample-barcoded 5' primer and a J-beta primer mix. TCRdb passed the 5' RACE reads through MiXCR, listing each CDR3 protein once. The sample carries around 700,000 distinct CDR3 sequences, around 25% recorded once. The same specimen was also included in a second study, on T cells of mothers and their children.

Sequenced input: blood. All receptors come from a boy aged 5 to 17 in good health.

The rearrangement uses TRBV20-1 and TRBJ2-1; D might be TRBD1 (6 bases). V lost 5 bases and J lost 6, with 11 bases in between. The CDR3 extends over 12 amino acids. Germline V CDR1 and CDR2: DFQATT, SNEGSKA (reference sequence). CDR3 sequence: CSAVQGGNEQFF. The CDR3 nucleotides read TGCAGTGCTGTACAGGGTGGCAATGAGCAGTTCTTC.

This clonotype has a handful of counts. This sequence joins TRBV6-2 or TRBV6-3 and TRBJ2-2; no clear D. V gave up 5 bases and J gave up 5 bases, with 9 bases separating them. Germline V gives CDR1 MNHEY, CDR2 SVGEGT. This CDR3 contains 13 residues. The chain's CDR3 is CASSLFGTGELFF. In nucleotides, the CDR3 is TGTGCCAGCAGTCTCTTCGGGACCGGGGAGCTGTTTTTT.

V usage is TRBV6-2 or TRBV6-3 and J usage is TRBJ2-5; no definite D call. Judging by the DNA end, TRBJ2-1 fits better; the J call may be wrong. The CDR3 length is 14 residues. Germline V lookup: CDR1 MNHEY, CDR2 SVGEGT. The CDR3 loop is CASRQTGLANEQFF. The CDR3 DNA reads TGTGCCAGCAGACAGACGGGCCTCGCCAATGAGCAGTTCTTC.

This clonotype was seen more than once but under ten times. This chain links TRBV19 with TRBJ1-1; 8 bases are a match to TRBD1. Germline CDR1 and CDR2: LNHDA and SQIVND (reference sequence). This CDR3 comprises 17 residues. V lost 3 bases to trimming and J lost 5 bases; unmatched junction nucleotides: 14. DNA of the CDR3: TGTGCCAGTAGTATCCCCAGGACAGGGTTTGATATGACTGAAGCTTTCTTT. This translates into CASSIPRTGFDMTEAFF.

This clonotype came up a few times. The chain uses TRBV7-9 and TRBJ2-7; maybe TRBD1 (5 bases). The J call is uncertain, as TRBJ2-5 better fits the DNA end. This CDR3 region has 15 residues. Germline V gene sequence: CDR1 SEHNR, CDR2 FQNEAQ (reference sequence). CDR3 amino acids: CASSPQVLRVETQYF. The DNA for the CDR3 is TGTGCCAGCAGCCCCCAGGTTCTCAGGGTGGAGACCCAGTACTTC.

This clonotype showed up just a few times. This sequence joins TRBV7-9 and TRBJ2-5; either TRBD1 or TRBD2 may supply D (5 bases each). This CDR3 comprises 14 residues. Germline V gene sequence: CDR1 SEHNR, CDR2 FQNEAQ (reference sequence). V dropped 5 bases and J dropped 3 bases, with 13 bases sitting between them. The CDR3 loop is CASSPKGREETQYF. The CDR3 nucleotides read TGTGCCAGCAGCCCAAAGGGACGGGAAGAGACCCAGTACTTC.

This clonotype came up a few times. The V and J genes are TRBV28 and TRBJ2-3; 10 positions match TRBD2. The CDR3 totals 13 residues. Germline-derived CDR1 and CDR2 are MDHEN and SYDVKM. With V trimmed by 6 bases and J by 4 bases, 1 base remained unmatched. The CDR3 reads CASSGLAADTQYF. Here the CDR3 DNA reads TGTGCCAGCAGCGGACTAGCGGCAGATACGCAGTATTTT.

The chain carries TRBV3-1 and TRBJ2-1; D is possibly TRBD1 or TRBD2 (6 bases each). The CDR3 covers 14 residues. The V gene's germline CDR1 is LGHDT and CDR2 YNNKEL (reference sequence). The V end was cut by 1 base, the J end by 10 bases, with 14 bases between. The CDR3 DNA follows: TGTGCCAGCAGCCAAGTTTGGGGGGCCGGCGAGCAGTTCTTC. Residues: CASSQVWGAGEQFF.

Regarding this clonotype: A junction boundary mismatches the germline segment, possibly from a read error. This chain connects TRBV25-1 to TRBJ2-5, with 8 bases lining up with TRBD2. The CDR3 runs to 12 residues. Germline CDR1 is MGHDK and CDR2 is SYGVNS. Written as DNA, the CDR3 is TGTGCCAGCAGTGATAAGAGCGGGGGAGCTCGCTTC. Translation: CASSDKSGGARF.

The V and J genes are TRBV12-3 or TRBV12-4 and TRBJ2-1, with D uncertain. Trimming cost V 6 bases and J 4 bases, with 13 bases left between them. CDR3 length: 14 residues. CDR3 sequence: CASSTIGRYNEQFF. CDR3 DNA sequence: TGTGCCAGCAGCACCATTGGGCGGTACAATGAGCAGTTCTTC.

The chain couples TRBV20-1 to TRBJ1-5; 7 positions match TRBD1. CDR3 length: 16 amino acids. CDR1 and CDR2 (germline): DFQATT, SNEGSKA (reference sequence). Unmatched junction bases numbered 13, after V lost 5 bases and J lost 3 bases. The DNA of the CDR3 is TGCAGTGCTCGCTTCCCCGGGACAGAGAACAATCAGCCCCAGCATTTT. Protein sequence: CSARFPGTENNQPQHF.

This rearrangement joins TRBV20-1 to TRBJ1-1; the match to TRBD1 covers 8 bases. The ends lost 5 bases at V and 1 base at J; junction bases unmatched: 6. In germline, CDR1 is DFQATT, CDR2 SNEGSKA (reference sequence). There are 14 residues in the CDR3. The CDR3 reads CSAFETGENTEAFF. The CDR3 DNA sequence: TGCAGTGCTTTTGAGACAGGGGAGAACACTGAAGCTTTCTTT.

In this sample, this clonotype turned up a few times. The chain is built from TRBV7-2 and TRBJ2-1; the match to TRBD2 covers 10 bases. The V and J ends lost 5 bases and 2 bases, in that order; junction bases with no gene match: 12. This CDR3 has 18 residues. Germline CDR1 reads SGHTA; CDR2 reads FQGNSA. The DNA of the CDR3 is TGTGCCAGCAGCACCAGGACTAGCGGCATAGGCGCCTACAATGAGCAGTTCTTC. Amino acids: CASSTRTSGIGAYNEQFF.

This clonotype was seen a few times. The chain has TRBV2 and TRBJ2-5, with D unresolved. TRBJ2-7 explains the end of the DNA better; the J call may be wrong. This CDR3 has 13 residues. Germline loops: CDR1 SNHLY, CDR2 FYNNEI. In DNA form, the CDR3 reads TGTGCCAGCAGTGTTGGCAGAAGCTACGAGCAGTACTTC. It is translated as CASSVGRSYEQYF.

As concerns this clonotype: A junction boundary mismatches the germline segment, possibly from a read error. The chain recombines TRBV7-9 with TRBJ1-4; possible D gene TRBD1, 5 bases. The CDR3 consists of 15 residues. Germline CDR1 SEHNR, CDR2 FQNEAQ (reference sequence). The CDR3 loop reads CASSYTAGGNEKLFF. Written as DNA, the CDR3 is TGTGCCAGTAGCTACACCGCGGGGGGTAACGAAAAACTGTTTTTT.

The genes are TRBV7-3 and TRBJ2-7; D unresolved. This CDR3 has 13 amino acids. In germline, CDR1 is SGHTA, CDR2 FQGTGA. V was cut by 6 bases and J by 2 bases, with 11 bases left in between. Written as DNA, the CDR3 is TGTGCCAGCAGGTTCACTGGGACCTACGAGCAGTACTTC. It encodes CASRFTGTYEQYF.

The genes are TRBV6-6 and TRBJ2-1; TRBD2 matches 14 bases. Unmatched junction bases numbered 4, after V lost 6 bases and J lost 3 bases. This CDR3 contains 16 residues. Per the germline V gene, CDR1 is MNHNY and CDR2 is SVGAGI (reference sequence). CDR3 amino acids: CASSGTSGGFYNEQFF. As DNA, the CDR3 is TGTGCCAGCAGCGGGACTAGCGGGGGATTCTACAATGAGCAGTTCTTC.

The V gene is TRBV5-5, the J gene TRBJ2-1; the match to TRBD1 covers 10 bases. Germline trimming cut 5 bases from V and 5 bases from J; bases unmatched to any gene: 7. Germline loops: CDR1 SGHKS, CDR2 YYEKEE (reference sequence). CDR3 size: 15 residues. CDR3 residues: CASSFGQGVDNEQFF. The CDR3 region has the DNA TGTGCCAGCAGTTTTGGACAGGGGGTGGACAATGAGCAGTTCTTC.

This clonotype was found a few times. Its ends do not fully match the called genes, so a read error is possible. The CDR3 DNA sequence: TGTACCACCAGCTTTTCGGAGGAACCAGGAGGCATTCAGTACTTC. Protein product: CTTSFSEEPGGIQYF. The chain is built from TRBV15 and TRBJ2-4; maybe TRBD2 (5 bases). Germline V gives CDR1 LNHNV, CDR2 YYDKDF (reference sequence). The CDR3 is 15 amino acids.

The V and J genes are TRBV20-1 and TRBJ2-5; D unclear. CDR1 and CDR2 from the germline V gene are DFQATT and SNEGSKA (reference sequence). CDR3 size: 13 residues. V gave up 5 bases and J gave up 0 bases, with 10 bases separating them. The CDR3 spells CSASEVNQETQYF. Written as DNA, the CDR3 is TGCAGTGCTTCCGAGGTTAACCAAGAGACCCAGTACTTC.

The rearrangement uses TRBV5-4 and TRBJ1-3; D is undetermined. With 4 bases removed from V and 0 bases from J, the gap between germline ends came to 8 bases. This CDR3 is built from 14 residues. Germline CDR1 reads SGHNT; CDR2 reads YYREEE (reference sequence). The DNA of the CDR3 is TGTGCCAGCAGCCCGGGCCCCTCTGGAAACACCATATATTTT. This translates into CASSPGPSGNTIYF.

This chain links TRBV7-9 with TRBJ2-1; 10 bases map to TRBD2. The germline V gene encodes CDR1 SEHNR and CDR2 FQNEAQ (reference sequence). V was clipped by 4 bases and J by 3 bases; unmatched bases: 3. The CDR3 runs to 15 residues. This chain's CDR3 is CASSSGTSDYNEQFF. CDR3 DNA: TGTGCCAGCAGCTCCGGGACTAGCGACTACAATGAGCAGTTCTTC.

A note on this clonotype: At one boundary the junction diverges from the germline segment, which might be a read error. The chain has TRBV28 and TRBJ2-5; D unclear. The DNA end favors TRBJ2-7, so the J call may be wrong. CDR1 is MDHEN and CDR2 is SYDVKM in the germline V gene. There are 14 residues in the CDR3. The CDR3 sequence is CASSSTTGLYEQYF. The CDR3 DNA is TGTGCAAGCAGCTCTACTACGGGTCTCTACGAGCAGTACTTC.

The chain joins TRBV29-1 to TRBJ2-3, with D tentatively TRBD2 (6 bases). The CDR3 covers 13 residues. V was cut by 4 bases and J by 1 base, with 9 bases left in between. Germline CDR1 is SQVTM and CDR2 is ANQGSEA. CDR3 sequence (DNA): TGCAGCGTTGCGGCTAGCGGCACAGATACGCAGTATTTT. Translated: CSVAASGTDTQYF.

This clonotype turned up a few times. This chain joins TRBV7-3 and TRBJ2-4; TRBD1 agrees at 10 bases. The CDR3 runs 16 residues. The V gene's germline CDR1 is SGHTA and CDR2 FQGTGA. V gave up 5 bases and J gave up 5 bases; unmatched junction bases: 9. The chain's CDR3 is CASSLGQGGRENIQYF. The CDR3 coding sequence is TGTGCCAGCAGCCTCGGACAGGGGGGAAGAGAAAACATTCAGTACTTC.

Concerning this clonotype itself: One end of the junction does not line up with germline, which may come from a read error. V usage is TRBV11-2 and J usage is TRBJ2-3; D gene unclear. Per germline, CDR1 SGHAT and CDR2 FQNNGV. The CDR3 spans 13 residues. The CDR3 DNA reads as TGTGCCGGCAGATCCGACAGCACAGATACGCAGTATTTT. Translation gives CAGRSDSTDTQYF.

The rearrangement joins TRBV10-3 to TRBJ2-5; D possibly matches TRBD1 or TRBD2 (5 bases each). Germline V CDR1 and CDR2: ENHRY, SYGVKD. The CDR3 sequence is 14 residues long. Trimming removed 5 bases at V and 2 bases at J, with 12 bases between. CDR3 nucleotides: TGTGCCATCAGTCCCGGGACGGGACAAGAGACCCAGTACTTC. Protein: CAISPGTGQETQYF.